The T cell receptor (beta chain) under discussion was sequenced for a study of blood T cell repertoires in COVID-19. Study in general: Sample material is recorded as cDNA or gDNA derived from T cells, B-cell-depleted T cells, or PBMCs.

Per the authors' pipeline: Amplification of reference gene primers was used by the study to estimate nucleated cell counts. Using immunoSEQ multiplex PCR, the repertoire was profiled, and TCRdb retains in-frame clones only, with some absent. The D gene and trimming were derived from the DNA, and the V and J assignments and clone size from that table. The table has fewer than 250,000 clones, 84% seen once. Trimming cost V 8 bases and J 8 bases; bases outside gene matches: 11. Per the germline V gene, CDR1 is LNHDA and CDR2 is SQIVND (reference sequence). The CDR3 sequence is 14 residues long. This clone was seen only a few times.

The receptor was derived from a man aged 45 to 65 with acute or convalescent COVID-19. The genes are TRBV19 and TRBJ1-4, with 7 bases identical to TRBD1. Sequenced: peripheral blood. CDR3 sequence (DNA): TGTGCCAGTGGGAGGAAGGGGGCGGACGAAAAACTGTTTTTT. This sequence encodes CASGRKGADEKLFF.